This T cell receptor beta chain was recovered during a study of T cells in women clearing cervical HPV infection. In the study overall: Case blood was drawn a median about 150 days after lesion detection. Study-wide results and caveats: Richness plus V gene abundances separated cases from controls with AUC 0.65 to 0.85. TRBV6-7 abundance was lower in cases than controls (around 0.1% versus 0.15%).

Each participant carried one incident cervical HPV16 infection only. The CDR3 spans 12 residues. CDR1 is SEHNR, CDR2 FQNEAQ, per germline (reference sequence). V lost 0 bases, J lost 7 bases, and 4 bases lay in between. The method was immunoSEQ multiplex PCR; TCRdb's version includes in-frame clones alone and lacks a portion of them. Reported are 30,000 to 35,000 clones; the ten largest clones contain under 5%. Notes on this clone: Its antigen remains unknown. Read coverage stops 3 residues before the CDR3 terminus; the germline J gene supplies the remainder.

This receptor was obtained from a woman between 18 and 69 years old with a cervical HPV16 infection that either progressed to CIN3+ or cleared (not recorded which). The rearrangement links TRBV7-9 to TRBJ1-5; no clear D gene. Sequencing input: blood buffy coat. CDR3 in amino acids: CASSLAGQPQHF. CDR3 DNA (partial): TGTGCCAGCAGCTTAGCAGGGCAGCCC. Full variable domain (missing parts from reference TRBV7-9 and TRBJ1-5): DTGVSQNPRHKITKRGQNVTFRCDPISEHNRLYWYRQTLGQGPEFLTYFQNEAQLEKSRLLSDRFSAERPKGSFSTLEIQRTEQGDSAMYLCASSLAGQPQHFGDGTRLSIL.